Listed below are T cell receptor beta chains from one sample, sequenced in a study of long-term antiretroviral therapy in people with HIV. Method: immunoSEQ multiplex PCR; TCRdb's copy keeps in-frame clones and lacks some. The data hold roughly 24,000 clones, with roughly 84% observed a single time. Sequencing used unsorted PBMCs, obtained 0.6 years after starting antiretroviral therapy. These receptors were collected from a man aged 55 to 69 with HIV. The CDR3 runs from the conserved cysteine through the conserved F or W. The order of the fields is J gene, CDR3 length, clone size, V gene, D gene, CDR3 DNA, CDR3 protein. The D gene is left open where the match is weak. The listing skips clone size in some rows; elsewhere it reads once, few, many or a size class.

j_gene: TRBJ2-3; len: 15; abundance: -; v_gene: TRBV29-1; d_gene: TRBD2; CDR3nt: TGCAGCGTGTCGGGACTAGCGGGAGTGGCAGATACGCAGTATTTT; CDR3aa: CSVSGLAGVADTQYF
j_gene: TRBJ1-1; len: 13; abundance: -; v_gene: TRBV19; d_gene: -; CDR3nt: TGTGCCAGTAGTATAGGTTCCGGGGGCGAAGCTTTCTTT; CDR3aa: CASSIGSGGEAFF
j_gene: TRBJ2-7; len: 14; abundance: -; v_gene: TRBV14; d_gene: -; CDR3nt: TGTGCCAGCAGCCAAGATCCCGGGTCCTACGAGCAGTACTTC; CDR3aa: CASSQDPGSYEQYF
j_gene: TRBJ1-1; len: 14; abundance: once; v_gene: TRBV28; d_gene: -; CDR3nt: TGTGCCAGCAGTGCACCACCCGGGACACCTGAAGCTTTCTTT; CDR3aa: CASSAPPGTPEAFF
j_gene: TRBJ2-7; len: 15; abundance: -; v_gene: TRBV5-5; d_gene: TRBD1; CDR3nt: TGTGCCAGCAGCAAACGGACAGGTACCTCCTACGAGCAGTACTTC; CDR3aa: CASSKRTGTSYEQYF
j_gene: TRBJ1-4; len: 17; abundance: -; v_gene: TRBV5-8; d_gene: -; CDR3nt: TGTGCCAGCAGCTCCGGGTTTACACCAGCAACTAATGAAAAACTGTTTTTT; CDR3aa: CASSSGFTPATNEKLFF
j_gene: TRBJ2-1; len: 15; abundance: once; v_gene: TRBV5-6; d_gene: TRBD2; CDR3nt: TGTGCCAGCAGCTTGTACCTAGCGGGCGTCCCCGAGCAGTTCTTC; CDR3aa: CASSLYLAGVPEQFF
j_gene: TRBJ1-2; len: 13; abundance: -; v_gene: TRBV14; d_gene: TRBD1; CDR3nt: TGTGCCAGCAGCCCGGGACAGTACTATGGCTACACCTTC; CDR3aa: CASSPGQYYGYTF
j_gene: TRBJ2-1; len: 14; abundance: -; v_gene: TRBV6-5; d_gene: -; CDR3nt: TGTGCCAGCATGTTGACTACCAGTTACAATGAGCAGTTCTTC; CDR3aa: CASMLTTSYNEQFF
j_gene: TRBJ2-2; len: 12; abundance: -; v_gene: TRBV4-2; d_gene: -; CDR3nt: TGTGCCAGCAGCCCGACATGGGGGGAGCTGTTTTTT; CDR3aa: CASSPTWGELFF
j_gene: TRBJ2-5; len: 11; abundance: once; v_gene: TRBV6-7; d_gene: -; CDR3nt: TGTGCCAGCAAGTCGGCAGAGACCCAGTACTTC; CDR3aa: CASKSAETQYF
j_gene: TRBJ2-3; len: 15; abundance: -; v_gene: TRBV21-1; d_gene: -; CDR3nt: TGTGCCAGCAGCACCCGGGACAGAAGCACAGATACGCAGTATTTT; CDR3aa: CASSTRDRSTDTQYF
j_gene: TRBJ1-1; len: 13; abundance: -; v_gene: TRBV19; d_gene: TRBD1; CDR3nt: TGTGCCAGTAGTGCCGGACAGGGGGCGTCAGCTTTCTTT; CDR3aa: CASSAGQGASAFF
j_gene: TRBJ2-6; len: 17; abundance: -; v_gene: TRBV19; d_gene: -; CDR3nt: TGTGCCAGCAAGCGACCGGGACAACCCTCTGGGGCCAACGTCCTGACTTTC; CDR3aa: CASKRPGQPSGANVLTF
j_gene: TRBJ2-5; len: 13; abundance: once; v_gene: TRBV25-1; d_gene: -; CDR3nt: TGTGCCAGCAGTGTCACGGGCCCAGGGACCCAGTACTTC; CDR3aa: CASSVTGPGTQYF
j_gene: TRBJ2-7; len: 13; abundance: -; v_gene: TRBV10-1; d_gene: -; CDR3nt: TGCGCCAACTGCGGGACGGCTAGGGAAGAGCAGTACTTC; CDR3aa: CANCGTAREEQYF
j_gene: TRBJ2-5; len: 16; abundance: once; v_gene: TRBV7-9; d_gene: TRBD2; CDR3nt: TGTGCCAGCAGCTCTCCTCGGGCAGCGGGAGGGTCGACCCAGTACTTC; CDR3aa: CASSSPRAAGGSTQYF
j_gene: TRBJ1-4; len: 19; abundance: -; v_gene: TRBV18; d_gene: TRBD1; CDR3nt: TGTGCCAGCTCACCACCCGACAGGGGGCTGTGGCCTCCTAATGAAAAACTGTTTTTT; CDR3aa: CASSPPDRGLWPPNEKLFF
j_gene: TRBJ2-7; len: 12; abundance: -; v_gene: TRBV2; d_gene: -; CDR3nt: TGTGCCAGCAGCCAGGGGCCCTACGAGCAGTACTTC; CDR3aa: CASSQGPYEQYF
j_gene: TRBJ2-6; len: 16; abundance: medium-sized; v_gene: TRBV6-5; d_gene: -; CDR3nt: TGTGCCAGCAGTTACTCAGCCCTGGGTGGGGCCAACGTCCTGACTTTC; CDR3aa: CASSYSALGGANVLTF
j_gene: TRBJ1-2; len: 13; abundance: -; v_gene: TRBV30; d_gene: TRBD1; CDR3nt: TGTGCCTGGAAAATTGTCAGGGGGCTCGGCTACACCTTC; CDR3aa: CAWKIVRGLGYTF
j_gene: TRBJ2-5; len: 15; abundance: -; v_gene: TRBV5-1; d_gene: TRBD2; CDR3nt: TGCGCCAGCAGCTTGCCAGCGGGGCTCCAAGAGACCCAGTACTTC; CDR3aa: CASSLPAGLQETQYF
j_gene: TRBJ2-7; len: 14; abundance: -; v_gene: TRBV5-4; d_gene: TRBD2; CDR3nt: TGTGCCAGCAGCTTCTCCGGGACTACCTACGAGCAGTACTTC; CDR3aa: CASSFSGTTYEQYF
j_gene: TRBJ1-3; len: 17; abundance: -; v_gene: TRBV5-1; d_gene: TRBD1; CDR3nt: TGCGCCAGCAGCTTGGTTTCGGGACAGATGGGTGGAAACACCATATATTTT; CDR3aa: CASSLVSGQMGGNTIYF
j_gene: TRBJ1-4; len: 13; abundance: -; v_gene: TRBV5-1; d_gene: TRBD1; CDR3nt: TGCGCCAGCAGCCTGGGACAGGGGGAAAAACTGTTTTTT; CDR3aa: CASSLGQGEKLFF
j_gene: TRBJ2-7; len: 14; abundance: -; v_gene: TRBV6-6; d_gene: -; CDR3nt: TGTGCCAGCAAAATAGGACGTAGCTCCTACGAGCAGTACTTC; CDR3aa: CASKIGRSSYEQYF
j_gene: TRBJ2-7; len: 13; abundance: -; v_gene: TRBV18; d_gene: TRBD2; CDR3nt: TGTGCCAGCTCATTACAGCGGGGGGGAAAGCAGTACTTC; CDR3aa: CASSLQRGGKQYF
j_gene: TRBJ1-6; len: 16; abundance: few; v_gene: TRBV6-5; d_gene: TRBD1; CDR3nt: TGTGCCAGCAGTTATGGACAGGGACCTTATAATTCACCCCTCCACTTT; CDR3aa: CASSYGQGPYNSPLHF
j_gene: TRBJ1-2; len: 14; abundance: -; v_gene: TRBV4-1; d_gene: TRBD1; CDR3nt: TGCGCCAGCAGCCAAGATACAGGGGTTTATGGCTACACCTTC; CDR3aa: CASSQDTGVYGYTF
j_gene: TRBJ1-6; len: 15; abundance: -; v_gene: TRBV7-9; d_gene: -; CDR3nt: TGTGCCAGCAGCTTAATTGGGGGAAATAATTCACCCCTCCACTTT; CDR3aa: CASSLIGGNNSPLHF
j_gene: TRBJ2-1; len: 15; abundance: -; v_gene: TRBV7-3; d_gene: TRBD2; CDR3nt: TGTGCCAGCAGCTTAATTGGGACTAGCGGGAGTAGCGTCTTCTTC; CDR3aa: CASSLIGTSGSSVFF
j_gene: TRBJ1-4; len: 15; abundance: -; v_gene: TRBV28; d_gene: -; CDR3nt: TGTGCCAGCAGTCTATTAGGGTTCACAGGTGAAAAACTGTTTTTT; CDR3aa: CASSLLGFTGEKLFF
j_gene: TRBJ1-4; len: 14; abundance: -; v_gene: TRBV2; d_gene: -; CDR3nt: TGTGCCAGCAGGAGGGACAAGTATAATGAAAAACTGTTTTTT; CDR3aa: CASRRDKYNEKLFF
j_gene: TRBJ2-6; len: 16; abundance: -; v_gene: TRBV19; d_gene: -; CDR3nt: TGTGCCAGTAGCCCAAACAGGGCCCTGGGGGCCAACGTCCTGACTTTC; CDR3aa: CASSPNRALGANVLTF
j_gene: TRBJ2-1; len: 14; abundance: once; v_gene: TRBV7-9; d_gene: TRBD1; CDR3nt: TGTGCCGGGCATCGACAGGGTCCCTACAATGAGCAGTTCTTC; CDR3aa: CAGHRQGPYNEQFF
j_gene: TRBJ1-1; len: 16; abundance: -; v_gene: TRBV27; d_gene: -; CDR3nt: TGTGCCAGCAAACCCTATAGCCCCTCCAGAGGGCAAGTCGTGTTCTTT; CDR3aa: CASKPYSPSRGQVVFF
j_gene: TRBJ2-7; len: 15; abundance: few; v_gene: TRBV18; d_gene: -; CDR3nt: TGTGCCAGCTCACCAGGCCGGGACGGGCCCTACGAGCAGTACTTC; CDR3aa: CASSPGRDGPYEQYF